Listed below are T cell receptor beta chains from one sample, sequenced in a study of T cells expressing NK-cell markers. TCRdb re-called the 5' RACE reads; one entry per CDR3 protein, DNA not given. This listing includes about 370,000 distinct CDR3 sequences. The specimen was blood T cells: a sorted CD56 or NKG2C T cell subset, CD4+ or CD8+ T cells, or bulk PBMC T cells (not recorded which). These receptors were obtained from a woman aged 50 to 65 in good health. Each CDR3 is given with its conserved first and last residue.

J	V	CDR3
TRBJ2-7	TRBV18	CASSPGGKGTYEQYF
TRBJ2-3	TRBV28	CASSKTGSRTDTQYF
TRBJ2-1	TRBV6-5	CASSGTGDNEQFF
TRBJ2-1	TRBV13	CASSLEGTSDNEQFF
TRBJ2-7	TRBV12-3/TRBV12-4	CASSLDGHTYEQYF
TRBJ1-2	TRBV12-3/TRBV12-4	CASRGPNYGYTF
TRBJ1-1	TRBV29-1	CSVARQRSNTEAFF
TRBJ1-1	TRBV5-5	CASSLDTGQAFF
TRBJ1-6	TRBV5-1	CASSPDPNSPLHF
TRBJ2-3	TRBV24-1	CATSDYPIETDTQYF
TRBJ1-3	TRBV20-1	CSARFGAGNTIYF
TRBJ1-1	TRBV12-3/TRBV12-4	CASSPIQGAISTEAFF
TRBJ2-5	TRBV12-3/TRBV12-4	CASTLAGGEETQYF
TRBJ2-1	TRBV4-1	CASSHGGGLNNEQFF